This T cell receptor (beta chain) was sequenced for a study of blood T cells in healthy people across ages. Alongside a J-beta primer mix, a sample-barcoded 5' primer served in a second PCR lasting about 7 to 11 cycles. TCRdb fed the 5' RACE reads into MiXCR, producing one record per CDR3 protein. The table shows 750,000 or so distinct CDR3 sequences, with approximately 25% occurring only once. The V end lost 4 bases, the J end lost 0 bases, and 13 bases lay between the germline ends. Germline CDR1 MGHRA, CDR2 YSYEKL. The CDR3 contains 16 residues. The sample was also linked to a second study, of T cells of mothers and their children.

This rearrangement joins TRBV4-1 to TRBJ1-5, with D possibly matching TRBD1 (5 bases). The clonotype originates from a boy between 10 and 17 years old in good health. Sequences were obtained from blood. The CDR3 protein is CASSPREGSSNQPQHF. The CDR3 coding sequence is TGCGCCAGCAGCCCCCGAGAGGGGAGTAGCAATCAGCCCCAGCATTTT.